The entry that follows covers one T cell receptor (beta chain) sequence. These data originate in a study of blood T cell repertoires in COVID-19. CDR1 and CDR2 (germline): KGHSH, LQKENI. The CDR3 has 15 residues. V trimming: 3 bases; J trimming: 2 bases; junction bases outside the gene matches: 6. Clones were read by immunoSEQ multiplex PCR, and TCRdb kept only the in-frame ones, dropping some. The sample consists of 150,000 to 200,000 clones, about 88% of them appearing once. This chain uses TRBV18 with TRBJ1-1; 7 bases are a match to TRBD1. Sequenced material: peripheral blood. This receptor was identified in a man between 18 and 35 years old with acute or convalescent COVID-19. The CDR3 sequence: CASSPRTGSNTEAFF. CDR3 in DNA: TGTGCCAGCTCACCCCGGACAGGAAGTAACACTGAAGCTTTCTTT.